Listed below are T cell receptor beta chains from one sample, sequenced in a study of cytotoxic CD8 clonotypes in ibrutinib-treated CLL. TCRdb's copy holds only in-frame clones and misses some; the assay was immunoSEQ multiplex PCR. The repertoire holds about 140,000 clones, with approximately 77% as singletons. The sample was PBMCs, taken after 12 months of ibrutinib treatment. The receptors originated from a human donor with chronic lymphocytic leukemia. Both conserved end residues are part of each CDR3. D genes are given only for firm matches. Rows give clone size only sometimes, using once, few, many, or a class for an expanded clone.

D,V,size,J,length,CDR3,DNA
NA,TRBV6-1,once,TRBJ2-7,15,CASTPLLTPSYEQYF,TGTGCCTCAACCCCGCTTCTTACCCCCTCCTACGAGCAGTACTTC
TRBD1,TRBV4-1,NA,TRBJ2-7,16,CASSHRAGQGYYEQYF,TGCGCCAGCAGCCACCGGGCAGGACAGGGGTACTACGAGCAGTACTTC
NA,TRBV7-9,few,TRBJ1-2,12,CASSLFGEGYTF,TGTGCCAGCAGCTTATTCGGGGAGGGCTACACCTTC
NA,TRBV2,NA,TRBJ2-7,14,CASSDRVGESEQYF,TGTGCCAGCAGTGATCGGGTAGGAGAGAGCGAGCAGTACTTC
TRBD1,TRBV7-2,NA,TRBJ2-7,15,CASSLVTGGNYEQYF,TGTGCCAGCAGCTTAGTAACAGGGGGCAACTACGAGCAGTACTTC
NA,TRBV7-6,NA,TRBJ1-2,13,CASSLHSGYGYTF,TGTGCCAGCAGCTTACACTCAGGCTATGGCTACACCTTC
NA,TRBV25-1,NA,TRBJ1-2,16,CASSEYGYPPTGGYTF,TGTGCCAGCAGTGAATACGGGTATCCACCGACAGGCGGCTACACCTTC
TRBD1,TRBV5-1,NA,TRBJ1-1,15,CASSQQGARSTEAFF,TGCGCCAGCAGCCAACAGGGGGCGCGGAGCACTGAAGCTTTCTTT
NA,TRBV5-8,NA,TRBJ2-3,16,CASSHARSPSTDTQYF,TGTGCCAGCAGCCACGCCAGGAGCCCCAGCACAGATACGCAGTATTTT
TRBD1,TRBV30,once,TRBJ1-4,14,CAWSTGQVNEKLFF,TGTGCCTGGAGTACAGGACAGGTTAATGAAAAACTGTTTTTT